This TCR beta chain stems from a study of blood T cell repertoires in COVID-19. The method was immunoSEQ multiplex PCR; TCRdb's version includes in-frame clones alone and lacks a portion of them. The sample includes 50,000 to 75,000 clones, more than 60% of them seen just once. This clone came up a few times. The J segment lost 8 bases and the V segment lost 4 bases, leaving 13 bases of the junction unmatched. Germline CDR1 reads KGHDR; CDR2 reads SFDVKD. CDR3 size: 17 residues. The chain recombines TRBV24-1 with TRBJ2-1; 10 bases match TRBD1. Sequencing was done on a sample of peripheral blood. The origin of this receptor is a man between 60 and 70 years old with acute or convalescent COVID-19. DNA of the CDR3: TGTGCCACCAGTGACCTAAGACCGGGACAGGGGTTCTATGAGCAGTTCTTC. Amino acid sequence: CATSDLRPGQGFYEQFF.